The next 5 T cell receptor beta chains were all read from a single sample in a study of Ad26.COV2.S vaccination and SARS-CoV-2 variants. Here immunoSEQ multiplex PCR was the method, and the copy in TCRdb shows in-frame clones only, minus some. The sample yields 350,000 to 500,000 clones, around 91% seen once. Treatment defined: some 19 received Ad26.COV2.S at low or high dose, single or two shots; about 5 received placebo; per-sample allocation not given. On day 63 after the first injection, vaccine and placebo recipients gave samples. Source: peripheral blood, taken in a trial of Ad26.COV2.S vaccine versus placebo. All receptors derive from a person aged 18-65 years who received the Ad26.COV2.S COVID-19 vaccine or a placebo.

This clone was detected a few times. The CDR3 nucleotides read TGTGCCAGCAGCCCGACAATGGAGGACAATGAGCAGTTCTTC. Its translation: CASSPTMEDNEQFF. This chain links TRBV7-3 with TRBJ2-1, with TRBD2 as a possible D gene (5 bases). The CDR3 consists of 14 residues. Trimming removed 5 bases from V and 5 bases from J, with 13 bases in between. Germline loops: CDR1 SGHTA, CDR2 FQGTGA.

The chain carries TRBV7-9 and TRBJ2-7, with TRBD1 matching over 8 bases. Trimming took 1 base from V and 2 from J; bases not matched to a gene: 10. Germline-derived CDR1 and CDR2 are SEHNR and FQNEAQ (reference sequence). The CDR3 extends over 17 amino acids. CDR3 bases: TGTGCCAGCAGCTTAGACAGGGGGGTTGCGTTGCCCTACGAGCAGTACTTC. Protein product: CASSLDRGVALPYEQYF.

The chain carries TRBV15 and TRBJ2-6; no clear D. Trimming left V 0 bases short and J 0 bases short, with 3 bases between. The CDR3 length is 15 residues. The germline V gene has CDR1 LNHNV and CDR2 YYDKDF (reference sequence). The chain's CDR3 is CATSREASGANVLTF. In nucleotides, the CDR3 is TGTGCCACCAGCAGAGAGGCCTCTGGGGCCAACGTCCTGACTTTC.

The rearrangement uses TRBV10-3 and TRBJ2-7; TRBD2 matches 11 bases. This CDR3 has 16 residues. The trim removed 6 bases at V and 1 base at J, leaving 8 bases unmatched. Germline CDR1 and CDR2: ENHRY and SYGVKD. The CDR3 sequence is CAIRGRSGRESYEQYF. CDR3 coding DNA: TGTGCCATCAGGGGTCGTAGCGGGAGGGAATCCTACGAGCAGTACTTC.

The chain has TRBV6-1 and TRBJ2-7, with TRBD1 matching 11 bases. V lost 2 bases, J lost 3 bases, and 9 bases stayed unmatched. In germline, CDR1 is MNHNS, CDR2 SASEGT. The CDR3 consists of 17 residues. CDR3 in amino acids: CASSERDRGYDNYEQYF. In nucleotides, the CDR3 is TGTGCCAGCAGTGAAAGGGACAGGGGGTATGATAACTACGAGCAGTACTTC.